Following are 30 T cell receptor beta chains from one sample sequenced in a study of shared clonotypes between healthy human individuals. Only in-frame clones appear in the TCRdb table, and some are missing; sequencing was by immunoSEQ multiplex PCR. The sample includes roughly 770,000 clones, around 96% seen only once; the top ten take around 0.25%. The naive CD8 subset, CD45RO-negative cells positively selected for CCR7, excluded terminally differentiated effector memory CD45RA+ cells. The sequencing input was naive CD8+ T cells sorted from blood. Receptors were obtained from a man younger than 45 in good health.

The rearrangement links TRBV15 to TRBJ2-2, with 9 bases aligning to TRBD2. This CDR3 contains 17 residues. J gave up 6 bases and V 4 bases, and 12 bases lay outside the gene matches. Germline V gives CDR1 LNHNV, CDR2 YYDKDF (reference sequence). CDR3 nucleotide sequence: TGTGCCACCAGCACCACCTCGGCCCTAGCGGGGTCCGGGGAGCTGTTTTTT. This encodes CATSTTSALAGSGELFF.

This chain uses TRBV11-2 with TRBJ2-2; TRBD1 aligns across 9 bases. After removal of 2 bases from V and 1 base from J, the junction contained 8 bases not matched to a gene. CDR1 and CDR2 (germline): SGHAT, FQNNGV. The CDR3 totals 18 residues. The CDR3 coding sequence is TGTGCCAGCAGCTTAAGTTGGCCGGACAGGGGGAACACCGGGGAGCTGTTTTTT. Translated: CASSLSWPDRGNTGELFF.

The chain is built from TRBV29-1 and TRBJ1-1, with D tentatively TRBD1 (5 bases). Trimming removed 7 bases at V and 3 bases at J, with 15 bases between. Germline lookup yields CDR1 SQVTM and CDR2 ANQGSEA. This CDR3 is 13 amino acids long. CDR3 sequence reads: CSARGEQYTEAFF. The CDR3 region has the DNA TGCAGCGCAAGAGGGGAGCAATACACTGAAGCTTTCTTT.

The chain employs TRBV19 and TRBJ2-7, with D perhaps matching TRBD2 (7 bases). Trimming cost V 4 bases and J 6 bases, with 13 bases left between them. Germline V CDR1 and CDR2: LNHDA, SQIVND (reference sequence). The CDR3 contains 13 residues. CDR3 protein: CASSTGGPLEQYF. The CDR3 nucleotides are TGTGCCAGTAGTACCGGGGGGCCACTCGAGCAGTACTTC.

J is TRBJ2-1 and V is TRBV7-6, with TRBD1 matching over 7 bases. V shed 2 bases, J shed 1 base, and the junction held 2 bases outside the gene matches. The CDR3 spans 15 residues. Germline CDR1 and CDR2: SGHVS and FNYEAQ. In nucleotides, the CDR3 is TGTGCCAGCAGCTTAAACAGGGGTTCCTACAATGAGCAGTTCTTC. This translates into CASSLNRGSYNEQFF. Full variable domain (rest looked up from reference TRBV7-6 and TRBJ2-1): GAGVSQSPRYKVTKRGQDVALRCDPISGHVSLYWYRQALGQGPEFLTYFNYEAQQDKSGLPNDRFSAERPEGSISTLTIQRTEQRDSAMYRCASSLNRGSYNEQFFGPGTRLTVL.

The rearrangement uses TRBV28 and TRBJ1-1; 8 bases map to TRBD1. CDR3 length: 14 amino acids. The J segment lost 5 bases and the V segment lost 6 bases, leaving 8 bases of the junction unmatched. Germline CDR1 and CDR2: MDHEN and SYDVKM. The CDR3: CASSYRGVGTEAFF. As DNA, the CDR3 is TGTGCCAGCAGCTACAGGGGGGTAGGAACTGAAGCTTTCTTT.

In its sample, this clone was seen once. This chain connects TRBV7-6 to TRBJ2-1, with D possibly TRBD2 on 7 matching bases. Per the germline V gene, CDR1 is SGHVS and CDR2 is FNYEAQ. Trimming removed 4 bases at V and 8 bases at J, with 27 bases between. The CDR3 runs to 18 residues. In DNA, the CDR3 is TGTGCCAGCAGCTCTAGGGGGACTACCCCACAGTACGACGATGAGCAGTTCTTC. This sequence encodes CASSSRGTTPQYDDEQFF.

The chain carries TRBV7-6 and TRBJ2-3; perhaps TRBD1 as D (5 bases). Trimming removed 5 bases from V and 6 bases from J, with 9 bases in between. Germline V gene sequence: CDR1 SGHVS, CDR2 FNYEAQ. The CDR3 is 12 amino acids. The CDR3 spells CASSQSGDTQYF. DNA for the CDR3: TGTGCCAGCAGCCAGTCAGGGGATACGCAGTATTTT. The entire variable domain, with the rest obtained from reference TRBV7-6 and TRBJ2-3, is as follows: GAGVSQSPRYKVTKRGQDVALRCDPISGHVSLYWYRQALGQGPEFLTYFNYEAQQDKSGLPNDRFSAERPEGSISTLTIQRTEQRDSAMYRCASSQSGDTQYFGPGTRLTVL.

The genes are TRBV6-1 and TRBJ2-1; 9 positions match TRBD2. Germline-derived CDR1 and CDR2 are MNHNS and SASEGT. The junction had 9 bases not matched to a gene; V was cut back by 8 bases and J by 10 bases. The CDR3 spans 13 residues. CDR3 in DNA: TGTGCCAGCCAGGGTAGCGGGAGTCGCGAGCAGTTCTTC. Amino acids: CASQGSGSREQFF.

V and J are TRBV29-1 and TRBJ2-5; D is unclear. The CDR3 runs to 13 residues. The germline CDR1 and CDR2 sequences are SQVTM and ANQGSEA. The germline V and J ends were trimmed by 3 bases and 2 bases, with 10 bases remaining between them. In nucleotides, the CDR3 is TGCAGCGTTGATGGGTTCGAACAAGAGACCCAGTACTTC. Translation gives CSVDGFEQETQYF.

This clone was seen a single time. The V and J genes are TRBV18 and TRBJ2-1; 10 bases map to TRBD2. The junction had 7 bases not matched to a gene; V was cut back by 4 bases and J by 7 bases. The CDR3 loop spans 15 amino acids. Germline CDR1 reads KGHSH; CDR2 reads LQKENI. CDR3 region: CASSLLAGEGNEQFF. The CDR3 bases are TGTGCCAGCTCACTTCTAGCGGGAGAAGGGAATGAGCAGTTCTTC.

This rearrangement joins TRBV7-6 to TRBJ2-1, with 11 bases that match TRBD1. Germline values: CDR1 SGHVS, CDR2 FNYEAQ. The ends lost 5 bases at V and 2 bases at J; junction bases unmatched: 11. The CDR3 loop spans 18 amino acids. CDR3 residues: CASSPQDRGPNTYNEQFF. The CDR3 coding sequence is TGTGCCAGCAGCCCCCAGGACAGGGGGCCCAATACCTACAATGAGCAGTTCTTC.

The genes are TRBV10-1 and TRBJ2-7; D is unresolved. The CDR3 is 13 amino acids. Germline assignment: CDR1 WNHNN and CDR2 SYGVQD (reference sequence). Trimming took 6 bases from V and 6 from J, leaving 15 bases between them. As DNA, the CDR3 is TGCGCCAGCAGCCGGGCCCCCGGCGGCGAGCAGTACTTC. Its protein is CASSRAPGGEQYF.

In DNA, the CDR3 is TGTGCCAGCAGCGTAGATGGGCAGGGGGGACAGCCCCAGCATTTT. It specifies CASSVDGQGGQPQHF. The rearrangement joins TRBV9 to TRBJ1-5; 7 nucleotides align to TRBD1. The germline V gene has CDR1 SGDLS and CDR2 YYNGEE. This CDR3 is 15 amino acids long. With 0 bases clipped from V and 7 bases from J, the junction kept 7 bases outside the gene matches.

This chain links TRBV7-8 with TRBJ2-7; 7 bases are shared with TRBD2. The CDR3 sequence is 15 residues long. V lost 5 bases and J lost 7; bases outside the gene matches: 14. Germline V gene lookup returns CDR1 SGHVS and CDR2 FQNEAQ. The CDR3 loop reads CASSGGRARRDEQYF. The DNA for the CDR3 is TGTGCCAGCAGCGGAGGGAGGGCCAGGCGGGATGAGCAGTACTTC.

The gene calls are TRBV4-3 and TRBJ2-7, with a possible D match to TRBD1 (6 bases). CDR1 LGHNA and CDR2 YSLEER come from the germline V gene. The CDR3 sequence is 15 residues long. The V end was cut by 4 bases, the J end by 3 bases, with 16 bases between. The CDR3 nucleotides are TGCGCCAGCAGCCGCAACACAGGGATAAGCTACGAGCAGTACTTC. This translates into CASSRNTGISYEQYF.

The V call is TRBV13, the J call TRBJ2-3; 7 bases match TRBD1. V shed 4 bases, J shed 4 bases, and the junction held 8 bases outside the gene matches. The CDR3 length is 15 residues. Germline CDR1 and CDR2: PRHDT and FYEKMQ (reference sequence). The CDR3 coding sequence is TGTGCCAGCAGCTCCGGGACAGAGGCCCCAGATACGCAGTATTTT. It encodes CASSSGTEAPDTQYF.

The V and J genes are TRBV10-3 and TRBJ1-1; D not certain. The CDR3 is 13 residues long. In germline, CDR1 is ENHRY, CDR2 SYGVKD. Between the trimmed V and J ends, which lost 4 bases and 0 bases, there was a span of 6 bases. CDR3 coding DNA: TGTGCCATCAGTGTTGGGCTGAACACTGAAGCTTTCTTT. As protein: CAISVGLNTEAFF.

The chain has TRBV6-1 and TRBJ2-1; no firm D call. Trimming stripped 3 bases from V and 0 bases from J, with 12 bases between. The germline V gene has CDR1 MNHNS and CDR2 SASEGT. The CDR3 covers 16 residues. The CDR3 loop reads CASSDPPGSSYNEQFF. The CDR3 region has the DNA TGTGCCAGCAGTGATCCCCCCGGATCCTCCTACAATGAGCAGTTCTTC.

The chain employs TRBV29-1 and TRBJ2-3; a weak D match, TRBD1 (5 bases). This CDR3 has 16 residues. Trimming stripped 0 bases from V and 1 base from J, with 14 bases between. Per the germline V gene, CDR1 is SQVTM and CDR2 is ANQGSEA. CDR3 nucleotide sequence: TGCAGCGTTGAAGAGGGGCTCTTAGCTGGCACAGATACGCAGTATTTT. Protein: CSVEEGLLAGTDTQYF.

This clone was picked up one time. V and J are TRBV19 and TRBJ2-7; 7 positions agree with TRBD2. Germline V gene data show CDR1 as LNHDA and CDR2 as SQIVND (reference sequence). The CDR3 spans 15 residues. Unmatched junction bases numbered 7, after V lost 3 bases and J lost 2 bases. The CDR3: CASSMAAGDAYEQYF. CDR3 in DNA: TGTGCCAGTAGTATGGCTGCGGGGGACGCCTACGAGCAGTACTTC. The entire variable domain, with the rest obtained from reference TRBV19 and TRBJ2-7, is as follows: DGGITQSPKYLFRKEGQNVTLSCEQNLNHDAMYWYRQDPGQGLRLIYYSQIVNDFQKGDIAEGYSVSREKKESFPLTVTSAQKNPTAFYLCASSMAAGDAYEQYFGPGTRLTVT.

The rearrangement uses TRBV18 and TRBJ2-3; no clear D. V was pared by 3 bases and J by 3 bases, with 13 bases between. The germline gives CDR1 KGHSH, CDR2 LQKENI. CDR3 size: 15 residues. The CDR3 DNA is TGTGCCAGCTCACCGGGTCCCGTGGCGACAGATACGCAGTATTTT. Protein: CASSPGPVATDTQYF.

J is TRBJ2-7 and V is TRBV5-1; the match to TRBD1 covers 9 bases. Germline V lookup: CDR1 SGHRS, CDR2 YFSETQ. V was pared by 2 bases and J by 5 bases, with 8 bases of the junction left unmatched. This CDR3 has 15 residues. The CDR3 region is CASSLLPDRGHEQYF. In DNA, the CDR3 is TGCGCCAGCAGCTTACTTCCGGACAGGGGCCACGAGCAGTACTTC. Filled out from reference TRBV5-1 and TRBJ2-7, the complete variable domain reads KAGVTQTPRYLIKTRGQQVTLSCSPISGHRSVSWYQQTPGQGLQFLFEYFSETQRNKGNFPGRFSGRQFSNSRSEMNVSTLELGDSALYLCASSLLPDRGHEQYFGPGTRLTVT.

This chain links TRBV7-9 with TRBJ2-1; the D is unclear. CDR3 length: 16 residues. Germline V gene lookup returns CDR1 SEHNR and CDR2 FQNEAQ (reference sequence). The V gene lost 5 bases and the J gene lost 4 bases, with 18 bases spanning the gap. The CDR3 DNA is TGTGCCAGCAGCCCCCAGACTGGTCTTGGGTACAATGAGCAGTTCTTC. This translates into CASSPQTGLGYNEQFF.

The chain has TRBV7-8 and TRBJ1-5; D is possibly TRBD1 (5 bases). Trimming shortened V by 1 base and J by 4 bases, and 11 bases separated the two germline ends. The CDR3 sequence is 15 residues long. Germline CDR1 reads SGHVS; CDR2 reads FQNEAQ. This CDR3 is CASSLERQGNQPQHF. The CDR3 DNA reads TGTGCCAGCAGCTTAGAACGTCAGGGTAATCAGCCCCAGCATTTT.

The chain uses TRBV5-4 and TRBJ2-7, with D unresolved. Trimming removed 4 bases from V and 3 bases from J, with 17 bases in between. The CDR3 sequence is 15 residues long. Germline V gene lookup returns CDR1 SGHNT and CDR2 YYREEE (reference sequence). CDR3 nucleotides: TGTGCCAGCAGCCTAAAGGGTTCGGATATCTACGAGCAGTACTTC. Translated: CASSLKGSDIYEQYF.

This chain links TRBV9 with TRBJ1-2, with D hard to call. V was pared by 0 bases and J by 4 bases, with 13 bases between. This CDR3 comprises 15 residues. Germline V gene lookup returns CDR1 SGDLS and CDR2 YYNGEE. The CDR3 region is CASSVGVRASYGYTF. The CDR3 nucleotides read TGTGCCAGCAGCGTAGGGGTGAGGGCGAGCTATGGCTACACCTTC.

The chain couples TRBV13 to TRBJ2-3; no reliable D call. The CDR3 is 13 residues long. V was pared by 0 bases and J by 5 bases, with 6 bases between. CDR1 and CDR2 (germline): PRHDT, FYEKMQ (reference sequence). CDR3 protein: CASSLGVQDTQYF. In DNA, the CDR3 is TGTGCCAGCAGCTTAGGCGTGCAAGATACGCAGTATTTT.

In DNA, the CDR3 is TGCGCCAGCAGTCAGGAGGGAGGGCCTGGGGATACGCAGTATTTT. It encodes CASSQEGGPGDTQYF. The chain employs TRBV4-1 and TRBJ2-3, with 7 bases lining up with TRBD2. Germline V CDR1 and CDR2: MGHRA, YSYEKL. The CDR3 contains 15 residues. V was pared by 6 bases and J by 6 bases, with 12 bases of the junction left unmatched.

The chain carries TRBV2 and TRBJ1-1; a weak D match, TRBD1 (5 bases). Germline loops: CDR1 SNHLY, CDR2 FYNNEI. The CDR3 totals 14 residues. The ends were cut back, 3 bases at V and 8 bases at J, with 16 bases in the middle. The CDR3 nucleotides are TGTGCCAGCAGTGATTCGGTCTCCAGGGCAGAAGCTTTCTTT. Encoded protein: CASSDSVSRAEAFF.